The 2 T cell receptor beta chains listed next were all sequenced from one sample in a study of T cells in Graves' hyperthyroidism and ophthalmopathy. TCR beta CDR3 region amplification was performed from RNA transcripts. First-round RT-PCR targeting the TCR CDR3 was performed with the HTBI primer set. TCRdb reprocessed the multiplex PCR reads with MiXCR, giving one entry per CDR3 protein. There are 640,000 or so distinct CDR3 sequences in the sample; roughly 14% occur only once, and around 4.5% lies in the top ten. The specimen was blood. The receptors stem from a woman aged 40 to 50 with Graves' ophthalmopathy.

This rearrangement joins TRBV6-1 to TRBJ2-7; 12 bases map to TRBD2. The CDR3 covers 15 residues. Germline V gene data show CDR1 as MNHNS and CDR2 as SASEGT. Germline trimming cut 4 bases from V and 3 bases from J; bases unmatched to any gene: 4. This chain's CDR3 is CASSGTSGMIYEQYF. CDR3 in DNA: TGTGCCAGCAGTGGGACTAGCGGGATGATCTACGAGCAGTACTTC.

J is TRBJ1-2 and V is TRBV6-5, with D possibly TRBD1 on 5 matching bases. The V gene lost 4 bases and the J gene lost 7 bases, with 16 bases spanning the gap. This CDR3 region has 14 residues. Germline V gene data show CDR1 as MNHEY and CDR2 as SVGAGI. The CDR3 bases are TGTGCCAGCAGTTCAACTCCGACGGGGGGTGGCTACACCTTC. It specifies CASSSTPTGGGYTF.